The 19 T cell receptor beta chains presented below share a single source sample, sequenced in a study of spatial heterogeneity in lung cancer. TCRdb passed the 5' RACE reads through MiXCR, listing each CDR3 protein once. The sample carries more than 95,000 distinct CDR3 sequences, less than 15% recorded once. Time point meaning: blood at routine non-recurrence follow-up after resection. Unsorted samples of tumor, nontumor lung or frozen PBMC had their whole RNA sequenced. The sample was PBMCs, taken at follow-up. The receptors originated from a male donor with early-stage non-small cell lung cancer.

This clonotype was seen many times. The chain employs TRBV12-3 or TRBV12-4 and TRBJ1-2; D may be TRBD1 (6 bases). The CDR3 is 13 amino acids. V shed 5 bases and J shed 4 bases, with 11 bases lying between them. The CDR3 spells CASSGGAGYGYTF. DNA of the CDR3: TGTGCCAGCAGTGGGGGGGCCGGCTATGGCTACACCTTC.

This clonotype came up many times. The chain uses TRBV28 and TRBJ2-7; D gene ambiguous. The CDR3 has 13 residues. V was trimmed by 8 bases and J by 0 bases, leaving 11 bases between them. Germline V CDR1 and CDR2: MDHEN, SYDVKM. CDR3 in amino acids: CASRRVSSYEQYF. CDR3 nucleotide sequence: TGTGCCAGCCGAAGAGTTAGCTCCTACGAGCAGTACTTC.

In this sample, this clonotype turned up a few times. CDR3 protein: CSAPRRAGGLNEQFF. As DNA, the CDR3 is TGCAGTGCCCCTCGGCGTGCGGGGGGTCTCAATGAGCAGTTCTTC. This chain uses TRBV20-1 with TRBJ2-1, with 8 bases aligning to TRBD2. The CDR3 is 15 amino acids. Germline CDR1 and CDR2: DFQATT and SNEGSKA (reference sequence). With V trimmed by 6 bases and J by 6 bases, 13 bases remained unmatched.

This clonotype has at least ten counts. V usage is TRBV18 and J usage is TRBJ1-1; D is unclear. The V gene's germline CDR1 is KGHSH and CDR2 LQKENI. This CDR3 has 15 amino acids. Trimming took off 3 bases at V and 0 bases at J, with 11 bases between the two ends. This chain's CDR3 is CASSPSTTLNTEAFF. Here the CDR3 DNA reads TGTGCCAGCTCACCTTCGACAACCTTGAACACTGAAGCTTTCTTT.

In its sample, this clonotype was seen many times. The V gene is TRBV12-3 or TRBV12-4, the J gene TRBJ2-7; perhaps TRBD1 as D (5 bases). V was shortened by 2 bases and J by 2 bases, with 16 bases between the two germline ends. There are 16 residues in the CDR3. The CDR3 here is CASSLRAGQGTYEQYF. The CDR3 nucleotides are TGTGCCAGCAGTTTACGGGCCGGGCAGGGAACCTACGAGCAGTACTTC.

V is TRBV7-9 and J is TRBJ2-5, with D possibly being TRBD1 (6 bases). The germline gives CDR1 SEHNR, CDR2 FQNEAQ (reference sequence). The CDR3 extends over 15 amino acids. With 1 base removed from V and 3 bases from J, the gap between germline ends came to 12 bases. CDR3 bases: TGTGCCAGCAGCTTAGGGGGACACGGGAAAGAGACCCAGTACTTC. It translates to CASSLGGHGKETQYF. Full variable domain (rest looked up from reference TRBV7-9 and TRBJ2-5): DTGVSQNPRHKITKRGQNVTFRCDPISEHNRLYWYRQTLGQGPEFLTYFQNEAQLEKSRLLSDRFSAERPKGSFSTLEIQRTEQGDSAMYLCASSLGGHGKETQYFGPGTRLLVL.

This clonotype was counted a few times. V usage is TRBV20-1 and J usage is TRBJ2-7, with D uncertain. CDR1 is DFQATT, CDR2 SNEGSKA, per germline (reference sequence). This CDR3 region has 15 residues. V shed 4 bases and J shed 6 bases, with 22 bases lying between them. The CDR3 DNA sequence: TGCAGTGCTATTGCTCATAGTGGCCGGATGGGCGAGCAGTACTTC. Its translation: CSAIAHSGRMGEQYF.

In this sample, this clonotype turned up a few times. CDR3 residues: CASTLRSLGNQPQHF. In DNA, the CDR3 is TGTGCCAGCACCCTGCGCAGCTTGGGCAATCAGCCCCAGCATTTT. This chain connects TRBV6-1 to TRBJ1-5; D is undetermined. The CDR3 loop spans 15 amino acids. V was shortened by 7 bases and J by 2 bases, with 15 bases between the two germline ends. CDR1 and CDR2 from the germline V gene are MNHNS and SASEGT.

This chain connects TRBV7-3 to TRBJ1-3; D remains ambiguous. Germline assignment: CDR1 SGHTA and CDR2 FQGTGA. The CDR3 is made up of 14 amino acids. Trimming took 3 bases from V and 0 from J, leaving 6 bases between them. The CDR3 coding sequence is TGTGCCAGCAGCTTCGACACCTCTGGAAACACCATATATTTT. Protein: CASSFDTSGNTIYF.

This chain uses TRBV6-2 or TRBV6-3 with TRBJ2-7, with a weak D call TRBD2 (6 bases). Germline-derived CDR1 and CDR2 are MNHEY and SVGEGT. The CDR3 consists of 18 residues. The V gene lost 2 bases and the J gene lost 2 bases, with 22 bases spanning the gap. The CDR3 sequence: CASSYPLLMAGPPYEQYF. Here the CDR3 DNA reads TGTGCCAGCAGTTACCCTCTGCTCATGGCGGGGCCCCCCTACGAGCAGTACTTC.

This clonotype was found a few times. The V and J genes are TRBV3-1 and TRBJ2-7; D may correspond to TRBD1 or TRBD2 (5 bases each). The V end lost 2 bases, the J end lost 3 bases, and 11 bases lay between the germline ends. From germline, CDR1 is LGHDT and CDR2 YNNKEL (reference sequence). CDR3 size: 14 residues. The CDR3 spells CASSQTPGRYEQYF. The CDR3 bases are TGTGCCAGCAGCCAAACCCCGGGGCGCTACGAGCAGTACTTC.

CDR3: CAISETTGGSYEQYF. For the CDR3, the DNA is TGTGCCATCAGTGAAACAACAGGGGGCTCCTACGAGCAGTACTTC. The chain carries TRBV10-3 and TRBJ2-7; 8 nucleotides align to TRBD1. The CDR3 loop spans 15 amino acids. The germline V gene encodes CDR1 ENHRY and CDR2 SYGVKD. V shed 3 bases, J shed 0 bases, and the junction held 4 bases outside the gene matches.

As concerns this clonotype: Germline and junction disagree at one end, which may indicate a read error. The chain combines TRBV11-3 with TRBJ2-2, with a weak D call TRBD1 (6 bases). Germline assignment: CDR1 SGHNT and CDR2 YENEEA. This CDR3 is built from 15 residues. The CDR3 DNA is TGTGCCAGCAGCTTTAACAGGGCGCCGTACGGGGAGCTGGTTTTT. Protein: CASSFNRAPYGELVF.

The V gene is TRBV25-1, the J gene TRBJ1-2; D is possibly TRBD1 (6 bases). The CDR3 length is 16 residues. Between the trimmed V and J ends, which lost 5 bases and 0 bases, there was a span of 16 bases. Germline assignment: CDR1 MGHDK and CDR2 SYGVNS. Written as DNA, the CDR3 is TGTGCCAGCAGTCTGACTGGGCAGGGGACTAACTATGGCTACACCTTC. This translates into CASSLTGQGTNYGYTF.

This clonotype has a count of ten or more. This rearrangement joins TRBV6-4 to TRBJ2-6, with D perhaps matching TRBD2 (6 bases). V was clipped by 4 bases and J by 0 bases, with 10 bases between them. This CDR3 is built from 16 residues. Germline V gene data show CDR1 as MRHNA and CDR2 as SNTAGT. The CDR3 region is CASSVGGSSGANVLTF. The CDR3 DNA is TGTGCCAGCAGTGTCGGGGGTAGCTCTGGGGCCAACGTCCTGACTTTC.

This clonotype was detected a few times. The chain joins TRBV27 to TRBJ1-5; 7 bases map to TRBD1. This CDR3 spans 16 amino acids. After removal of 6 bases from V and 4 bases from J, the junction contained 12 bases not matched to a gene. CDR1 and CDR2 from the germline V gene are MNHEY and SMNVEV (reference sequence). The CDR3 region has the DNA TGTGCCAGCAGGCAAAATCCCAGGGGGGTGAATCAGCCCCAGCATTTT. It codes for CASRQNPRGVNQPQHF.

This clonotype was detected a few times. The chain combines TRBV12-3 or TRBV12-4 with TRBJ2-5, with TRBD1 identical over 8 bases. J gave up 5 bases and V 7 bases, and 9 bases lay outside the gene matches. The CDR3 totals 14 residues. The CDR3 DNA is TGTGCCAGCACCCCGACAGGGGCCAGGGAGACCCAGTACTTC. Its translation is CASTPTGARETQYF.

This chain links TRBV6-1 with TRBJ2-5, with 11 bases identical to TRBD1. V trimming: 3 bases; J trimming: 5 bases; junction bases outside the gene matches: 8. The CDR3 length is 16 residues. The germline gives CDR1 MNHNS, CDR2 SASEGT. The CDR3 loop reads CASSEAGQGVRETQYF. The CDR3 bases are TGTGCCAGCAGTGAGGCGGGACAGGGGGTACGGGAGACCCAGTACTTC.

In regard to this clonotype: A much larger clone lies a single base off, so this may be a read error. This chain uses TRBV5-1 with TRBJ2-7; the match to TRBD2 covers 10 bases. The CDR3 runs to 16 residues. Looked up from germline, CDR1 is SGHRS and CDR2 is YFSETQ. The V and J ends lost 1 base and 6 bases, in that order; junction bases with no gene match: 10. The CDR3 sequence is CASSLWDRTSGFEQYF. The CDR3 DNA is TGCGCCAGCAGCTTGTGGGACCGGACTAGCGGTTTCGAGCAGTACTTC.